This T cell receptor (beta chain) was recovered during a study of technical replicates of blood from a handful of donors. The CDR3 has 16 residues. The V segment lost 3 bases and the J segment 3 bases; nucleotides outside the gene matches: 11. The germline V gene has CDR1 GTSNPN and CDR2 SVGIG (reference sequence). The repertoire was sequenced with immunoSEQ multiplex PCR; TCRdb's copy has only in-frame clones and lacks some. The profile covers approximately 76,000 clones, with about 86% appearing a single time and roughly 4.8% taken by the ten largest. The rearrangement joins TRBV30 to TRBJ2-3; 8 nucleotides align to TRBD1. The sample was PBMCs. This sequence originates from a human donor in good health. Some clones in this sample may be carry-over from other donors' samples. For the CDR3, the DNA is TGTGCCTGGAGCGCCCATCGGACAGGGATAACAGATACGCAGTATTTT. Amino acids: CAWSAHRTGITDTQYF.